This T cell receptor beta chain came from a study of naive and memory T cell subsets. Overall study findings and caveats: A clonotype means one alpha or beta sequence, not an alpha/beta pair.

The germline V gene encodes CDR1 GTSNPN and CDR2 SVGIG (reference sequence). The CDR3 totals 14 residues. Trimming removed 3 bases at V and 2 bases at J, with 13 bases between. Alpha and beta libraries were amplified separately from the second PCR onward. Sequential positive selection took CD4 T cells first, then CD8 T cells. The beta constant-region primer was an equimolar mix of two oligonucleotides covering TRBC1 and TRBC2. The ligated cDNA underwent four PCR rounds using SP2 and nested alpha and beta constant-region primers. Ligation attached a single-stranded oligonucleotide with a 12-nucleotide UMI and the SP2 primer to the cDNA 3' end. TCRdb redid the calling of the UMI-ligation and nested PCR reads with MiXCR, one entry per CDR3 protein. Counted here are about 120,000 distinct CDR3 sequences, over 30% occurring once; the ten biggest clones make up roughly 0.86%. Note on this clonotype: Its antigen is unidentified.

This receptor was obtained from a human donor in good health. V is TRBV30 and J is TRBJ1-1; D remains unclear. Material: central memory CD4+ T cells from blood. CDR3 in amino acids: CAWRGLGRNTEAFF. Written as DNA, the CDR3 is TGTGCCTGGAGAGGGTTAGGGAGAAACACTGAAGCTTTCTTT.